This T cell receptor (beta chain) is drawn from a study of neoadjuvant anti-PD-1 for oral cavity cancer. The germline V gene encodes CDR1 SGHRS and CDR2 YFSETQ. The V gene lost 0 bases and the J gene lost 2 bases, with 9 bases spanning the gap. The CDR3 covers 15 residues. Method: immunoSEQ multiplex PCR; TCRdb's copy keeps in-frame clones and lacks some. The sample has about 12,000 clones; about 76% are singletons. Time point specified: after neoadjuvant nivolumab, at surgical resection. Sequencing used PBMCs, obtained after nivolumab (anti-PD-1) treatment. The chain is built from TRBV5-1 and TRBJ2-1, with D maybe TRBD2 (6 bases). This TCR was sampled from a person aged 35-79 years with oral cavity squamous cell carcinoma. CDR3 loop: CASSLVSGAYNEQFF. CDR3 bases: TGCGCCAGCAGCTTGGTTTCGGGAGCCTACAATGAGCAGTTCTTC.